Presented here are 5 T cell receptor beta chains from one specimen sequenced in a study of CD8 T cells in ankylosing spondylitis. Study outcomes and limitations: Roughly eight highly homologous variants made up a TCR beta motif that seemed to typify ankylosing spondylitis blood.

Their recognized antigens are unknown. TCRdb ran MiXCR on the 5' RACE reads and lists one entry per CDR3 protein. The data contain approximately 540,000 distinct CDR3 sequences, roughly 13% of them singletons. The material sequenced was blood, either unsorted or a sorted T cell fraction (not recorded which). The source of these receptors is a male donor with ankylosing spondylitis.

The chain has TRBV12-3 or TRBV12-4 and TRBJ2-2; TRBD1 aligns across 7 bases. There are 15 residues in the CDR3. Trimming removed 5 bases from V and 3 bases from J; junction bases left unmatched: 6. The CDR3 here is CASSRQGLHTGELFF. For the CDR3, the DNA is TGTGCCAGCAGTCGACAGGGTCTTCACACCGGGGAGCTGTTTTTT.

A few counts support this clonotype. The chain carries TRBV11-2 and TRBJ2-2; 8 nucleotides align to TRBD2. There are 17 residues in the CDR3. V was pared by 2 bases and J by 2 bases, with 7 bases of the junction left unmatched. CDR1 is SGHAT, CDR2 FQNNGV, per germline. DNA for the CDR3: TGTGCCAGCAGCTTAAGGTGGAGCGGGGGAAACACCGGGGAGCTGTTTTTT. This gives the protein CASSLRWSGGNTGELFF.

This clonotype occurred a few times. The V and J genes are TRBV3-1 and TRBJ2-5; 7 nucleotides agree with TRBD1. This CDR3 is 15 amino acids long. Germline V gene data show CDR1 as LGHDT and CDR2 as YNNKEL (reference sequence). V dropped 3 bases and J dropped 1; count of bases not matched to a gene: 5. The CDR3 sequence: CASSHRRQGQETQYF. CDR3 coding DNA: TGTGCCAGCAGCCACAGACGACAGGGCCAAGAGACCCAGTACTTC.

This clonotype was seen at least ten times. This chain links TRBV4-1 with TRBJ2-7, with TRBD2 matching over 7 bases. CDR1 is MGHRA, CDR2 YSYEKL, per germline. The V segment lost 0 bases and the J segment 3 bases; nucleotides outside the gene matches: 5. The CDR3 covers 15 residues. CDR3 protein: CASSQDLREGYEQYV. The CDR3 DNA sequence: TGCGCCAGCAGCCAAGACCTGAGGGAGGGCTACGAGCAGTACGTC.

In this sample, this clonotype turned up many times. The J gene is TRBJ2-3, the V gene TRBV11-1, with 7 bases that match TRBD1. Germline trimming cut 7 bases from V and 0 bases from J; bases unmatched to any gene: 1. The V gene's germline CDR1 is SGHAT and CDR2 FQDESV (reference sequence). CDR3 length: 13 amino acids. The chain's CDR3 is CASKGASTDTQYF. CDR3 DNA: TGTGCCAGCAAGGGGGCGAGCACAGATACGCAGTATTTT.